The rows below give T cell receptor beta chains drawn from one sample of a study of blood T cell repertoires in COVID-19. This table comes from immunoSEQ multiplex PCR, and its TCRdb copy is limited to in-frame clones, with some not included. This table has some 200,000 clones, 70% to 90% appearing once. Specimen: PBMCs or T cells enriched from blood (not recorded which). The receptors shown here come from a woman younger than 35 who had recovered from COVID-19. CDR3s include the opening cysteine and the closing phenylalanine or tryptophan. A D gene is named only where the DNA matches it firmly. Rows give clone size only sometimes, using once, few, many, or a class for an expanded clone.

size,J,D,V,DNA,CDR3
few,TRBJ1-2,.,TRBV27,TGTGCCAGCAGTTTCCCGGGGGGCTATGGCTACACCTTC,CASSFPGGYGYTF
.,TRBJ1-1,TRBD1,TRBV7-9,TGTGCCAGCAGCCCCCGAGACAGGGTGGAAGCTTTCTTT,CASSPRDRVEAFF
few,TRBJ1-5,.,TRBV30,TGTGCCTGGAGTCTACAGGGTAATCAGCCCCAGCATTTT,CAWSLQGNQPQHF
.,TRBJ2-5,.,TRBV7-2,TGTGCCAGCAGCCCCAATCGCTTAGTAGAGACCCAGTACTTC,CASSPNRLVETQYF
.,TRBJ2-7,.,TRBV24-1,TGTGCCACCAGTGATCCCTCCTCGCGGGACGAGCAGTACTTC,CATSDPSSRDEQYF
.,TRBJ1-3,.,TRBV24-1,TGTGCCACTCCTCCCCCCCCACGGGTTTCCTCTGGAAACACCATATATTTT,CATPPPPRVSSGNTIYF
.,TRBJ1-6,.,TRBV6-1,TGTGCCAGCAGTGATCAGGGCAGCTATAATTCACCCCTCCACTTT,CASSDQGSYNSPLHF
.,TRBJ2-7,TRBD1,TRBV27,TGTGCCAGCAGGGGCCTGGACAGGGGACCCCACGAGCAGTACTTC,CASRGLDRGPHEQYF
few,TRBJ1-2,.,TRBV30,TGTGCCTGGAATTCAGTAACAAACTATGGCTACACCTTC,CAWNSVTNYGYTF
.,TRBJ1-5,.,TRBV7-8,TGTGCCAGCAGCTTTAGCGCACAGCCCGATAACAATCAGCCCCAGCATTTT,CASSFSAQPDNNQPQHF
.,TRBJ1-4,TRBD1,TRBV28,TGTGCCAGCAGTCCTTCAGGGGGAGAGGGTGAAAAACTGTTTTTT,CASSPSGGEGEKLFF
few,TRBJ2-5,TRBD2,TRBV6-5,TGTGCCAGCAGCATAGGACTAGCGGGAGCTGAGACCCAGTACTTC,CASSIGLAGAETQYF
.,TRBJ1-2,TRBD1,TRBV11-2,TGTGCCAGCAGCTACGAAAGGGGACAGGGAGTTTATGGCTACACCTTC,CASSYERGQGVYGYTF
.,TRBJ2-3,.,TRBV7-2,TGTGCCAGCAGCTTGAGGTCAGGGCGGGGCTACACAGATACGCAGTATTTT,CASSLRSGRGYTDTQYF
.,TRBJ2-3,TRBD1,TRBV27,TGTGCCAGCAGTTTATCCGGGACAGGGGCGGATACGCAGTATTTT,CASSLSGTGADTQYF
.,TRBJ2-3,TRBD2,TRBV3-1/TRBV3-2,TGTGCCAGCAGCCGGGCTTTAGCGGGAGTGAGCACAGATACGCAGTATTTT,CASSRALAGVSTDTQYF
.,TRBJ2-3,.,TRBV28,TGTGCCAGCAGTTTCGTAGTCACTCCCGGCACAGATACGCAGTATTTT,CASSFVVTPGTDTQYF
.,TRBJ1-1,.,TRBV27,TGTGCCAGCAGTCCCACCGCCCTACAGGGAACTGAAGCTTTCTTT,CASSPTALQGTEAFF
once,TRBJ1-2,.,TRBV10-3,TGTGCCATCAGTGAGTCGCCAGGGGATGGCTACACCTTC,CAISESPGDGYTF
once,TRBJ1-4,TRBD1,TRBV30,TGTGCCACCCTGGACAGGGCCGCTAATGAAAAACTGTTTTTT,CATLDRAANEKLFF
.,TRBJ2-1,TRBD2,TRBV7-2,TGTGCCAGCAGCTTAACTTGGGAGGGCCGAAATGAGCAGTTCTTC,CASSLTWEGRNEQFF
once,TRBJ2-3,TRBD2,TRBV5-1,TGCGCCAGCAGCTCGGGACTAGCGGGAGGGCCGAATACGCAGTATTTT,CASSSGLAGGPNTQYF
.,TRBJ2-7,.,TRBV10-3,TGTGCCATCAGTGACCCAGGGGCCTACGAGCAGTACTTC,CAISDPGAYEQYF
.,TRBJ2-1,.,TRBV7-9,TGTGCCAGCAGCCCCCAAAACAATGAGCAGTTCTTC,CASSPQNNEQFF
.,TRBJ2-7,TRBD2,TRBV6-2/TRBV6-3,TGTGCCAGCAGTACACCCCGGGGTAGCGGGAGATCCTACGAGCAGTACTTC,CASSTPRGSGRSYEQYF
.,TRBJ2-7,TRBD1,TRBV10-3,TGTGCCATCAGTGAAAAAGGGACAGGGGGGACCTACGAGCAGTACTTC,CAISEKGTGGTYEQYF
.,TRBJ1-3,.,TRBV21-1,TGTGCCAGCAGCAAAGGGGCAGGGAGGTTCTCTGGAAACACCATATATTTT,CASSKGAGRFSGNTIYF
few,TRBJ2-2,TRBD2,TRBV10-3,TGTGCCATCAGGGGAGCGGGAGCAGAAACCGGGGAGCTGTTTTTT,CAIRGAGAETGELFF
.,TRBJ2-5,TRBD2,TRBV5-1,TGCGCCAGCAGCTCTCTGAGCGGGAGGGGCCGAGAGACCCAGTACTTC,CASSSLSGRGRETQYF
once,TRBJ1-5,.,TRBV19,TGTGCCAGTAGTATTGGGCAACGATGGGATCAGCCCCAGCATTTT,CASSIGQRWDQPQHF
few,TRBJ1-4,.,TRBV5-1,TGCGCCAGCAGCTTAGGCGCGGGGAAACTGTTTTTT,CASSLGAGKLFF
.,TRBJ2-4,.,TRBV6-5,TGTGCCAGCTCCTCTGGGGCGGGGAGAAAATTC,CASSSGAGRKF
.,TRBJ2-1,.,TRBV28,TGTGCCAGCACGTCGGGCGGTGGGGCCCACAATGAGCAGTTCTTC,CASTSGGGAHNEQFF
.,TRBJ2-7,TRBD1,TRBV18,TGTGCCAGCTCACCTCCCCCGGGACAGGGGTCCTACGAGCAGTACTTC,CASSPPPGQGSYEQYF
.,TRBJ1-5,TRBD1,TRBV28,TGTGCCAGCAGCCGGGGACAGGGAGGCGTTTTTGGGCCCCAGCATTTT,CASSRGQGGVFGPQHF
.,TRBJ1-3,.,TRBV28,TGTGCCAGCAGAGTACAGGGTACGGGAAACACCATATATTTT,CASRVQGTGNTIYF
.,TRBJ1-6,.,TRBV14,TGTGCCAGCAGCCAAGATATTTTCGGCAGGGGTAATTCACCCCTCCACTTT,CASSQDIFGRGNSPLHF
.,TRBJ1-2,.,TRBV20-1,TGCAGTGCTAGTAAGGGGCAGATGTACTATGGCTACACCTTC,CSASKGQMYYGYTF
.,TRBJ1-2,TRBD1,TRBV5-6,TGTGCCAGCAGCTTGGACAGGGGGCTTCAGGATGGCTACACCTTC,CASSLDRGLQDGYTF
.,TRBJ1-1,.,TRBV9,TGTGCCAGCACCAACTCCCTCGGCACTGAAGCTTTCTTT,CASTNSLGTEAFF
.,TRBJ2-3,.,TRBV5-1,TGCGCCAGCAGCTTGGGGGAAACACAGGGAGATACGCAGTATTTT,CASSLGETQGDTQYF
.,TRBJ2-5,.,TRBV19,TGTGCCAGTAGTATAGCGGACATCGAGACCCAGTACTTC,CASSIADIETQYF
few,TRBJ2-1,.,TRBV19,TGTGCCAGTAGCCTCGGGCAGGACTACTACAATGAGCAGTTCTTC,CASSLGQDYYNEQFF
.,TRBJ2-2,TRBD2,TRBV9,TGTGCCAGCGCCAGCGGGAGGGCAGTAGCCGGGGAGCTGTTTTTT,CASASGRAVAGELFF
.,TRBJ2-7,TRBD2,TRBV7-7,TGTGCTAGCAGCTTACTGCCGACTAGCGGGAGAACGGACGAGCAGTACTTC,CASSLLPTSGRTDEQYF
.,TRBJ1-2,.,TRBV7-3,TGTGCCAGCAGCCCCTCAGGGGACTATGGCTACACCTTC,CASSPSGDYGYTF
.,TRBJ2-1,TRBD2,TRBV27,TGTGCCAGCAGTTTTGGGGGGGGGAATGAGCAGTTCTTC,CASSFGGGNEQFF
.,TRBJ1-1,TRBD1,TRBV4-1,TGCGCCAGCAGCCCCGGACGTATCCTGCAGGGGGGCACTGAAGCTTTCTTT,CASSPGRILQGGTEAFF
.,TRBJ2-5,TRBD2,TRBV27,TGTGCCAGCAGTTTAATCGGCCTAGCGGGAGCCCAAGAGACCCAGTACTTC,CASSLIGLAGAQETQYF
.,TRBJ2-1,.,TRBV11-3,TGTGCCAGCAGCTTTTTGGGAGAGAAAAATGAGCAGTTCTTC,CASSFLGEKNEQFF
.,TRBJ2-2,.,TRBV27,TGTGCCAGCAGAACTAGTACCGGGGAGCTGTTTTTT,CASRTSTGELFF
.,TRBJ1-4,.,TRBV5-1,TGCGCCAGCAGCTTGACAGCAACTAATGAAAAACTGTTTTTT,CASSLTATNEKLFF
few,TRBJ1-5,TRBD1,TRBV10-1,TGCGCCAGCAGTGAGACGACAGGGGGTCATGGAAGCAATCAGCCCCAGCATTTT,CASSETTGGHGSNQPQHF